This is a list of T cell receptor beta chains from one sample in a study of blood T cell repertoires in COVID-19. Produced via immunoSEQ multiplex PCR; TCRdb's table is partial and in-frame only. The sample consists of around 170,000 clones, roughly 80% of them appearing once. The sample comprised PBMCs or T cells enriched from blood (not recorded which). Source of these receptors: a woman between 45 and 60 years old who had recovered from COVID-19. CDR3s include the opening cysteine and the closing phenylalanine or tryptophan.

j_gene: TRBJ2-1; len: 17; v_gene: TRBV3-1/TRBV3-2; CDR3aa: CASRARTSGRVGNEQFF
j_gene: TRBJ2-5; len: 16; v_gene: TRBV11-2; CDR3aa: CASSPTRGFAAETQYF
j_gene: TRBJ2-2; len: 13; v_gene: TRBV7-3; CDR3aa: CASSLGRSGELFF
j_gene: TRBJ2-2; len: 14; v_gene: TRBV27; CDR3aa: CASTGLGNTGELFF
j_gene: TRBJ1-2; len: 14; v_gene: TRBV13; CDR3aa: CASSPSGENYGYTF
j_gene: TRBJ2-5; len: 13; v_gene: TRBV12-3/TRBV12-4; CDR3aa: CASSLSRGETQYF
j_gene: TRBJ2-5; len: 17; v_gene: TRBV6-1; CDR3aa: CASSEALGTGKKETQYF
j_gene: TRBJ2-3; len: 12; v_gene: TRBV28; CDR3aa: CASRGSTDTQYF
j_gene: TRBJ1-1; len: 14; v_gene: TRBV7-2; CDR3aa: CASSLLAANTEAFF
j_gene: TRBJ2-3; len: 15; v_gene: TRBV27; CDR3aa: CASRSRAVVGDTQYF
j_gene: TRBJ2-1; len: 16; v_gene: TRBV6-1; CDR3aa: CASSESGVPRLNEQFF
j_gene: TRBJ2-1; len: 13; v_gene: TRBV6-2/TRBV6-3; CDR3aa: CASSFYEYNEQFF
j_gene: TRBJ1-2; len: 15; v_gene: TRBV28; CDR3aa: CASRAGTGTSRGYTF
j_gene: TRBJ1-2; len: 13; v_gene: TRBV10-3; CDR3aa: CAISEAQTYGYTF
j_gene: TRBJ1-4; len: 15; v_gene: TRBV7-9; CDR3aa: CASSFGGATNEKLFF
j_gene: TRBJ1-2; len: 14; v_gene: TRBV6-5; CDR3aa: CASSYSPGREVNTF
j_gene: TRBJ2-1; len: 17; v_gene: TRBV7-3; CDR3aa: CASSFTPGLAGGDEQFF
j_gene: TRBJ2-7; len: 15; v_gene: TRBV7-8; CDR3aa: CASSSPGGKSYEQYF
j_gene: TRBJ1-2; len: 11; v_gene: TRBV20-1; CDR3aa: CSARYAKGYTF
j_gene: TRBJ1-1; len: 13; v_gene: TRBV7-8; CDR3aa: CASSLGQNTEAFF